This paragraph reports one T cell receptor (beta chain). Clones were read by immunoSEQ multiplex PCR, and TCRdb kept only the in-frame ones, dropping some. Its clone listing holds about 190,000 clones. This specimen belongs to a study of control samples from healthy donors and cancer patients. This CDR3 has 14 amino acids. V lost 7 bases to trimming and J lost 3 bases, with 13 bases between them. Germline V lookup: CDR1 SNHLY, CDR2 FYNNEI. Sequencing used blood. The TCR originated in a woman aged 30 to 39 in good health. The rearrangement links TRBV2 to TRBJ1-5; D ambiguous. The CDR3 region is CASNSDGSNQPQHF. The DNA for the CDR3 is TGTGCCAGCAATTCGGACGGCTCCAATCAGCCCCAGCATTTT.